This T cell receptor (beta chain) was identified in a study of cytomegalovirus exposure and HLA in healthy donors. This clone has only one observation. Its antigen is unidentified. Primers: 60 Vbeta forward and 13 Jbeta reverse. Assay: immunoSEQ multiplex PCR; the TCRdb copy retains only in-frame clones and omits some. The data show about 77,000 clones, approximately 78% seen once. Study-wide findings and caveats: CMV serostatus stood as the only immune exposure information on hand. Presence/absence analyses rested on an assumption that sequencing depth was roughly uniform across donors.

The CDR3 consists of 14 residues. The sequencing input was PBMCs. This chain connects TRBV12-1 to TRBJ2-4; the DNA was not compared with TRBD2, the D call given in the table. TRBV12-1 is flagged as a pseudogene. The TCR sequence derives from a man in his forties or fifties in good health and CMV-seronegative. CDR3 sequence reads: CASSLAGGPNIQYF. CDR3 coding DNA: TGTGCCAGCAGCTTGGCGGGAGGGCCCAACATTCAGTACTTC.